These 14 T cell receptor beta chains were sequenced from one sample in a study of cytomegalovirus exposure and HLA in healthy donors. The PCR had 60 Vbeta and 13 Jbeta primers. Generated by immunoSEQ multiplex PCR, the TCRdb table keeps only in-frame clones and is missing some. The sample has some 120,000 clones; about 85% are singletons. The source material was PBMCs. These receptors all come from a man over 45 in good health and CMV-seronegative.

This clone has more than one count but fewer than ten. The chain uses TRBV28 and TRBJ2-6, with D unresolved. Deletions cut 7 bases from V and 2 bases from J, with 3 bases between. This CDR3 comprises 12 residues. Germline V gives CDR1 MDHEN, CDR2 SYDVKM. This CDR3 is CASTAGANVLTF. For the CDR3, the DNA is TGTGCCAGCACAGCTGGGGCCAACGTCCTGACTTTC.

This chain links TRBV2 with TRBJ2-2; TRBD1 matches 9 bases. Trimming cost V 7 bases and J 4 bases; bases outside gene matches: 7. Per germline, CDR1 SNHLY and CDR2 FYNNEI. The CDR3 has 15 residues. CDR3 in amino acids: CASTSGTGFTGELFF. Here the CDR3 DNA reads TGTGCCAGCACCTCCGGGACAGGGTTCACCGGGGAGCTGTTTTTT.

The V gene is TRBV10-3, the J gene TRBJ2-1; 11 nucleotides line up with TRBD2. From germline, CDR1 is ENHRY and CDR2 SYGVKD. The CDR3 is 17 residues long. V was clipped by 0 bases and J by 6 bases; unmatched bases: 7. DNA for the CDR3: TGTGCCATCAGTGAGTCAGGAGGGACTAGCGGATCCAATGAGCAGTTCTTC. Translating it yields CAISESGGTSGSNEQFF.

V usage is TRBV9 and J usage is TRBJ2-1; the D gene is possibly TRBD2 (6 bases). Trimming removed 4 bases at V and 7 bases at J, with 18 bases between. The CDR3 is made up of 15 amino acids. CDR1 is SGDLS and CDR2 is YYNGEE in the germline V gene. CDR3 loop: CASSPTAGSRNEQFF. In DNA form, the CDR3 reads TGTGCCAGCAGCCCCACCGCGGGATCGAGGAATGAGCAGTTCTTC. Filled out from reference TRBV9 and TRBJ2-1, the complete variable domain reads DSGVTQTPKHLITATGQRVTLRCSPRSGDLSVYWYQQSLDQGLQFLIQYYNGEERAKGNILERFSAQQFPDLHSELNLSSLELGDSALYFCASSPTAGSRNEQFFGPGTRLTVL.

The chain combines TRBV7-8 with TRBJ2-7, with no clear D. This CDR3 is built from 14 residues. V was trimmed by 1 base and J by 2 bases, leaving 9 bases between them. Germline V CDR1 and CDR2: SGHVS, FQNEAQ. CDR3 protein: CASSLVANTYEQYF. CDR3 in DNA: TGTGCCAGCAGCTTAGTTGCGAATACCTACGAGCAGTACTTC.

The genes are TRBV2 and TRBJ2-7, with 11 bases aligning to TRBD2. The CDR3 is 14 amino acids. Germline V lookup: CDR1 SNHLY, CDR2 FYNNEI. V was pared by 4 bases and J by 6 bases, with 5 bases of the junction left unmatched. DNA of the CDR3: TGTGCCAGCAGTGGCGTAGCGGGGGGGGGCGAGCAGTACTTC. This translates into CASSGVAGGGEQYF.

The chain employs TRBV7-3 and TRBJ2-1; 8 nucleotides match TRBD2. Germline V gives CDR1 SGHTA, CDR2 FQGTGA. Germline trimming cut 2 bases from V and 4 bases from J; bases unmatched to any gene: 4. CDR3 size: 15 residues. The chain's CDR3 is CASSLVTSGYNEQFF. Written as DNA, the CDR3 is TGTGCCAGCAGCTTAGTAACTAGCGGTTACAATGAGCAGTTCTTC.

The chain carries TRBV30 and TRBJ1-1, with D hard to call. This CDR3 is 13 amino acids long. Per the germline V gene, CDR1 is GTSNPN and CDR2 is SVGIG (reference sequence). The V and J ends lost 5 bases and 8 bases respectively, with 18 bases between them. CDR3 DNA sequence: TGTGCCTGGGGAGGGATCTCTCCCCCCGAAGCTTTCTTT. This translates into CAWGGISPPEAFF. The full variable domain, in which reference TRBV30 and TRBJ1-1 provide the parts outside the CDR3, is SQTIHQWPATLVQPVGSPLSLECTVEGTSNPNLYWYRQAAGRGLQLLFYSVGIGQISSEVPQNLSASRPQDRQFILSSKKLLLSDSGFYLCAWGGISPPEAFFGQGTRLTVV.

In this sample, this clone turned up a few times. This chain links TRBV10-3 with TRBJ1-3; a possible D gene is TRBD1 (5 bases). This CDR3 has 16 residues. Germline loops: CDR1 ENHRY, CDR2 SYGVKD. V lost 10 bases and J 0 bases, leaving 19 bases between the germline ends. CDR3 coding DNA: TGTGCCACTTTAGCCGGAGGGGCAGACTCTGGAAACACCATATATTTT. Translating it yields CATLAGGADSGNTIYF.

The CDR3 loop reads CASSLAINTEAFF. For the CDR3, the DNA is TGTGCCAGCAGTCTGGCCATTAACACTGAAGCTTTCTTT. The chain combines TRBV7-6 with TRBJ1-1; D is unclear. Trimming left V 6 bases short and J 2 bases short, with 10 bases between. Looked up from germline, CDR1 is SGHVS and CDR2 is FNYEAQ. The CDR3 is 13 residues long.

The chain couples TRBV7-8 to TRBJ2-5, with a tentative D call TRBD2 (6 bases). The end of the DNA is better explained by TRBJ2-7, so the J call may be wrong. The CDR3 extends over 15 amino acids. The germline gives CDR1 SGHVS, CDR2 FQNEAQ. CDR3 residues: CASSLGPGEMYEQYF. The CDR3 coding sequence is TGTGCCAGCAGCTTAGGTCCGGGGGAGATGTACGAGCAGTACTTC.

This clone was detected only a few times. The junction and the germline gene differ at one end; a read error may be behind it. The rearrangement uses TRBV5-4 and TRBJ2-1; TRBD2 matches at 7 bases. Germline CDR1 and CDR2: SGHNT and YYREEE (reference sequence). The CDR3 sequence is 16 residues long. CDR3 DNA: TGTGCCCGCAGCTTGGGAGCTAGCGGCTCCTACAATGAGCAGTTCTTC. It specifies CARSLGASGSYNEQFF.

Regarding this clone: One end of the junction is discordant with germline, which a read error may explain. The CDR3 nucleotides read TGTGCCAGCAGCCAAGAGGCAGTTAACATCTACTACGGGCAGTACTTC. Protein sequence: CASSQEAVNIYYGQYF. The chain is built from TRBV4-2 and TRBJ2-7; no clear D gene. CDR3 size: 16 residues. Looked up from germline, CDR1 is LGHNA and CDR2 is YNFKEQ.

The rearrangement links TRBV6-5 to TRBJ1-2; possible D gene TRBD1, 5 bases. Germline lookup yields CDR1 MNHEY and CDR2 SVGAGI. The ends were cut back, 0 bases at V and 5 bases at J, with 13 bases in the middle. The CDR3 consists of 15 residues. CDR3 nucleotide sequence: TGTGCCAGCAGTTACTCGGCCGGGACTGATTATGGCTACACCTTC. This codes for CASSYSAGTDYGYTF.